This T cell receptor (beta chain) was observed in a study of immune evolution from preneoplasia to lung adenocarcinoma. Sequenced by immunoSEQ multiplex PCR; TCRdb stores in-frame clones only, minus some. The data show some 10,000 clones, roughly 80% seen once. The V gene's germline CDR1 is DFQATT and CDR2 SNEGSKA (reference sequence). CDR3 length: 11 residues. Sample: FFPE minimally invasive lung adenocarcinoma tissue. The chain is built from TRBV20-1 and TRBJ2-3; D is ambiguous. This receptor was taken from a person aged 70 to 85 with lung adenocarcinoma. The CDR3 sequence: CRGYSTDTQYF. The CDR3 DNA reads TGCAGGGGGTATAGCACAGATACGCAGTATTTT.